Listed here is a single T cell receptor (delta chain). The J segment lost 0 bases and the V segment lost 0 bases, leaving 10 bases of the junction unmatched. The CDR3 runs to 19 residues. Looked up from germline, CDR1 is GEAIGNYY and CDR2 is EKD. The data belong to a study of gamma-delta T cells after stem cell transplantation. TCRdb re-called the RT-PCR reads through CATT. In the table there are thousands of delta-chain clones, more than 1.5% of which are singletons. This TCR was sampled from a human donor. It is not recorded whose cells these are; they may come from a transplant donor. This rearrangement joins TRDV2 to TRDJ1; 12 bases line up with TRDD3. The sample comprised gamma-delta T cells. In DNA form, the CDR3 reads TGTGCCTGTGACACCGTTTTGCTGGGGGATACGGGCCACACCGATAAACTCATCTTT. Its translation is CACDTVLLGDTGHTDKLIF.